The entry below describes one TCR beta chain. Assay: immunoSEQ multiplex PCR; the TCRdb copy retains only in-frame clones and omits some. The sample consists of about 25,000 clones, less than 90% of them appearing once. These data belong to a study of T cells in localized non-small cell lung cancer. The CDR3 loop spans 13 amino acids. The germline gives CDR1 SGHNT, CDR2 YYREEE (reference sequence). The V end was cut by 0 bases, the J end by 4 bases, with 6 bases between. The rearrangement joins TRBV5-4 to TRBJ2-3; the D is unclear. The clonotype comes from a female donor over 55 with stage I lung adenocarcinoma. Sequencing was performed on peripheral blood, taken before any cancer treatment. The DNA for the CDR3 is TGTGCCAGCAGCTTGGCCTCCTCAGATACGCAGTATTTT. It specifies CASSLASSDTQYF.